Shown below are 15 T cell receptor beta chains from a single sample sequenced in a study of control samples from healthy donors and cancer patients. Sequenced by immunoSEQ multiplex PCR; TCRdb stores in-frame clones only, minus some. Of some 140,000 clones listed, roughly nine tenths are singletons. What was sequenced was blood. These receptors were collected from a woman aged 30 to 39 in good health.

This chain joins TRBV19 and TRBJ2-1; possible D gene TRBD2, 5 bases. Trimming left V 5 bases short and J 10 bases short, with 12 bases between. The V gene's germline CDR1 is LNHDA and CDR2 SQIVND (reference sequence). This CDR3 comprises 12 residues. CDR3 protein: CASSDYGSEQFF. The CDR3 nucleotides are TGTGCCAGTAGTGACTACGGTTCGGAGCAGTTCTTC. Drawing the rest from reference TRBV19 and TRBJ2-1, the complete variable domain is DGGITQSPKYLFRKEGQNVTLSCEQNLNHDAMYWYRQDPGQGLRLIYYSQIVNDFQKGDIAEGYSVSREKKESFPLTVTSAQKNPTAFYLCASSDYGSEQFFGPGTRLTVL.

This clone was found a few times. V is TRBV18 and J is TRBJ1-2; no clear D gene. CDR3 length equals 13 residues. Per germline, CDR1 KGHSH and CDR2 LQKENI. Trimming removed 3 bases from V and 3 bases from J, with 8 bases in between. In nucleotides, the CDR3 is TGTGCCAGCTCACCGGAAAGGGACTATGGCTACACCTTC. Residues: CASSPERDYGYTF.

The chain combines TRBV3-1 (or the pseudogene TRBV3-2) with TRBJ1-3, with unresolved D. The V end lost 2 bases, the J end lost 0 bases, and 11 bases lay between the germline ends. The CDR3 covers 16 residues. CDR1 LGHDT and CDR2 YNNKEL come from the germline V gene (reference sequence). In nucleotides, the CDR3 is TGTGCCAGCAGCCAATTGGAGTGGAGCTCTGGAAACACCATATATTTT. It specifies CASSQLEWSSGNTIYF.

This clone was observed once. This chain uses TRBV6-5 with TRBJ2-4; 12 bases map to TRBD2. This CDR3 has 14 residues. Germline assignment: CDR1 MNHEY and CDR2 SVGAGI. Trimming took 11 bases from V and 4 from J; bases not matched to a gene: 6. The CDR3 here is CAVGLAGGKNIQYF. In DNA, the CDR3 is TGTGCCGTCGGGCTAGCGGGAGGGAAAAACATTCAGTACTTC.

Comment on this clone: The junction differs from germline at one of its ends, possibly a read error. V usage is TRBV7-9 and J usage is TRBJ1-1; no clear D gene. CDR1 is SEHNR and CDR2 is FQNEAQ in the germline V gene (reference sequence). The CDR3 consists of 13 residues. CDR3 sequence: CASRLVGNTEAFF. The DNA of the CDR3 is TGTGCCAGCAGATTAGTTGGGAACACTGAAGCTTTCTTT.

This chain uses TRBV5-1 with TRBJ1-6; D remains unclear. V dropped 4 bases and J dropped 7 bases, with 12 bases sitting between them. Per the germline V gene, CDR1 is SGHRS and CDR2 is YFSETQ. The CDR3 loop spans 14 amino acids. This CDR3 reads CASSLPGRNSPLHF. The CDR3 coding sequence is TGCGCCAGCAGCCTACCGGGCCGCAATTCACCCCTCCACTTT. Filled out from reference TRBV5-1 and TRBJ1-6, the complete variable domain reads KAGVTQTPRYLIKTRGQQVTLSCSPISGHRSVSWYQQTPGQGLQFLFEYFSETQRNKGNFPGRFSGRQFSNSRSEMNVSTLELGDSALYLCASSLPGRNSPLHFGNGTRLTVT.

The chain couples TRBV30 to TRBJ1-2; 9 nucleotides match TRBD1. In germline, CDR1 is GTSNPN, CDR2 SVGIG (reference sequence). The CDR3 contains 15 residues. J was trimmed by 6 bases and V by 4 bases; bases with no gene match: 12. The CDR3 DNA follows: TGTGCCTGGAAAATGGGGGGACAGGGATGGAATGGCTACACCTTC. Protein: CAWKMGGQGWNGYTF.

This clone was observed a single time. The J gene is TRBJ2-1, the V gene TRBV27, with 10 bases aligning to TRBD2. The V gene end was trimmed by 0 bases and the J gene end by 4 bases; junction bases not matched to a gene: 3. This CDR3 spans 16 amino acids. The germline V gene has CDR1 MNHEY and CDR2 SMNVEV (reference sequence). As DNA, the CDR3 is TGTGCCAGCAGTTTATCCGGGACTAGCGTATACAATGAGCAGTTCTTC. Encoded protein: CASSLSGTSVYNEQFF.

The chain combines TRBV10-3 with TRBJ1-1, with D uncertain. Germline V gene sequence: CDR1 ENHRY, CDR2 SYGVKD. The CDR3 covers 13 residues. The V gene lost 8 bases and the J gene lost 3 bases, with 13 bases spanning the gap. The CDR3 loop reads CAISGQVDTEAFF. DNA of the CDR3: TGTGCCATCTCTGGGCAGGTTGACACTGAAGCTTTCTTT.

The chain uses TRBV10-3 and TRBJ1-3, with TRBD1 matching over 8 bases. The CDR3 contains 15 residues. Germline lookup yields CDR1 ENHRY and CDR2 SYGVKD. The V gene end was trimmed by 6 bases and the J gene end by 0 bases; junction bases not matched to a gene: 4. Here the CDR3 DNA reads TGTGCCATCAGGCGCACAGGGGGCTCTGGAAACACCATATATTTT. This gives the protein CAIRRTGGSGNTIYF.

The rearrangement links TRBV4-2 to TRBJ2-7; 12 nucleotides agree with TRBD1. The CDR3 consists of 21 residues. V was clipped by 4 bases and J by 7 bases; unmatched bases: 26. CDR1 is LGHNA and CDR2 is YNFKEQ in the germline V gene. This CDR3 is CASSPEAWSMRGTGGFLEQYF. CDR3 bases: TGTGCCAGCAGCCCAGAAGCTTGGAGTATGAGGGGGACAGGGGGCTTCCTGGAGCAGTACTTC.

V and J are TRBV6-5 and TRBJ1-2; the D gene is possibly TRBD1 (6 bases). Germline CDR1 reads MNHEY; CDR2 reads SVGAGI. The germline V and J ends were trimmed by 0 bases and 4 bases, with 15 bases remaining between them. The CDR3 totals 16 residues. CDR3 loop: CASSYSASGGAYGYTF. The CDR3 DNA is TGTGCCAGCAGTTACTCGGCCTCGGGGGGCGCCTATGGCTACACCTTC.

V usage is TRBV19 and J usage is TRBJ2-1, with a tentative D call TRBD2 (6 bases). Trimming shortened V by 5 bases and J by 2 bases, and 10 bases separated the two germline ends. From germline, CDR1 is LNHDA and CDR2 SQIVND (reference sequence). The CDR3 runs 14 residues. CDR3 sequence reads: CASSGLATYNEQFF. The CDR3 DNA reads TGTGCCAGTAGTGGTCTAGCGACCTACAATGAGCAGTTCTTC.

The rearrangement joins TRBV28 to TRBJ2-7; TRBD2 aligns across 11 bases. Germline values: CDR1 MDHEN, CDR2 SYDVKM. The junction had 5 bases not matched to a gene; V was cut back by 2 bases and J by 5 bases. The CDR3 sequence is 15 residues long. The CDR3: CASSLRLAGRDEQYF. The CDR3 bases are TGTGCCAGCAGTTTACGACTAGCGGGACGAGACGAGCAGTACTTC. Looking up the rest from reference TRBV28 and TRBJ2-7 gives the full variable domain: DVKVTQSSRYLVKRTGEKVFLECVQDMDHENMFWYRQDPGLGLRLIYFSYDVKMKEKGDIPEGYSVSREKKERFSLILESASTNQTSMYLCASSLRLAGRDEQYFGPGTRLTVT.

The rearrangement joins TRBV10-3 to TRBJ2-3; 7 bases fit TRBD1. CDR3 length equals 15 residues. The V and J ends lost 5 bases and 1 base, in that order; junction bases with no gene match: 6. Germline CDR1 ENHRY, CDR2 SYGVKD. The CDR3 protein is CAISQGVPGTDTQYF. As DNA, the CDR3 is TGTGCCATCAGTCAGGGGGTCCCCGGCACAGATACGCAGTATTTT.